This T cell receptor (beta chain) was obtained from a study of blood T cell repertoires in COVID-19 (TCRdb year 2020). In terms of the full investigation: Collaborator samples came from the United States, Italy and Spain and covered acute and convalescent phases of COVID-19. The material from the prospective study consisted of cDNA or gDNA derived from T cells, B-cell-depleted T cells, or PBMCs. Deeply sampled blood TCRbeta repertoires from subjects exposed to, actively infected with, or recovered from COVID-19 were included in the dataset. The repertoires were released in a freely available public database intended as a resource for research on the immune response to SARS-CoV-2. Samples were obtained from the ongoing ImmuneRACE study (first 160 participants) and from 1,254 subjects provided by 6 global collaborators. Nearly every sample came with metadata listing a de-identified subject ID, COVID-19 status, age in years and sex. Where available, HLA class I and class II types were obtained from metadata supplied by the sample provider rather than from assay-based typing. Results and caveats for the whole study, not just this receptor: Clinical and demographic metadata were provided uncurated, with the amount varying by source and participant.

CDR1 and CDR2 were assigned from the germline V gene as MDHEN and SYDVKM. The CDR3 covers 15 residues, taking in both the cysteine and the phenylalanine. Just CDR3 DNA is preserved here, 45 bases in frame from base 1. Trimming leaves V shorter by 5 bases and J shorter by 1 base, with the junction holding 5 bases beyond the gene matches. TCRbeta CDR3 regions were amplified from genomic DNA using the immunoSEQ Assay, a bias-controlled multiplex PCR. The authors' analysis ran thus. Within the assay, amplification of reference gene primers was used to estimate how many nucleated cells each sample contained. To quantify the absolute abundance of each unique TCRbeta CDR3 rearrangement, sequence reads were collapsed and filtered. Productive Simpson clonality was computed per sample as the square root of Simpson's diversity index over productive rearrangements. The table comes from immuneACCESS by way of TCRdb, which keeps in-frame sequences with V and J called. Part of the clones is missing from these tables; in studies checked, under half for an unresolved V gene and the rest for unknown reasons. V, J and clone size are those of that table, while D and trimming were read from the DNA. The sample data list about 98,000 clones, and about nine tenths of these were observed just once. The top ten hold roughly 5.6% of the sample.

As regards this clone: Its specific antigen is unknown. No base qualities exist here, and no much larger clone lies one base off it.

At one collaborating source in Seattle, patients were enrolled during active infection and were followed longitudinally through the course of disease. Collaborating institutions collected whole blood in K2EDTA tubes following their own protocols. For TCRbeta analysis, collaborators shipped samples in one of three forms: frozen whole blood, isolated PBMCs, or DNA extracted from either of those sample types. The receptor comes from a woman aged 45 to 65 with COVID-19, enrolled during active disease. What was sequenced was peripheral blood. This sequence uses TRBV28 and TRBJ1-1; 9 nucleotides in the junction match TRBD1. The DNA sequence is as follows: TGTGCCAGCAGTCCCGGGGACAGGGAGAACACTGAAGCTTTCTTT. This codes for CASSPGDRENTEAFF. Outside the CDR3, residues come from the reference TRBV28 and TRBJ1-1 proteins, so the full variable domain is: DVKVTQSSRYLVKRTGEKVFLECVQDMDHENMFWYRQDPGLGLRLIYFSYDVKMKEKGDIPEGYSVSREKKERFSLILESASTNQTSMYLCASSPGDRENTEAFFGQGTRLTVV.